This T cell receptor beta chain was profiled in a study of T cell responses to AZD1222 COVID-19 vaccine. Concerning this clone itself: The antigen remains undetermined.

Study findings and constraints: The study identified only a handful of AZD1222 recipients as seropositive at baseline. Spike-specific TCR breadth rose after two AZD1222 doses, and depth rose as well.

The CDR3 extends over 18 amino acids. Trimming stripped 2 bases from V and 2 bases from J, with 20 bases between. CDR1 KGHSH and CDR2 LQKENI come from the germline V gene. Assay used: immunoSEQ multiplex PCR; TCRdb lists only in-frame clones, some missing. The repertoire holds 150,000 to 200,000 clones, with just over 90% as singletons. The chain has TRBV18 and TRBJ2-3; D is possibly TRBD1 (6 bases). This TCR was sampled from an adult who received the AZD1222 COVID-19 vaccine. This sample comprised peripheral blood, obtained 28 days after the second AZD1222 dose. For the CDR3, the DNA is TGTGCCAGCTCACCATACACCGGGACAAGGGGCTCCACAGATACGCAGTATTTT. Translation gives CASSPYTGTRGSTDTQYF.